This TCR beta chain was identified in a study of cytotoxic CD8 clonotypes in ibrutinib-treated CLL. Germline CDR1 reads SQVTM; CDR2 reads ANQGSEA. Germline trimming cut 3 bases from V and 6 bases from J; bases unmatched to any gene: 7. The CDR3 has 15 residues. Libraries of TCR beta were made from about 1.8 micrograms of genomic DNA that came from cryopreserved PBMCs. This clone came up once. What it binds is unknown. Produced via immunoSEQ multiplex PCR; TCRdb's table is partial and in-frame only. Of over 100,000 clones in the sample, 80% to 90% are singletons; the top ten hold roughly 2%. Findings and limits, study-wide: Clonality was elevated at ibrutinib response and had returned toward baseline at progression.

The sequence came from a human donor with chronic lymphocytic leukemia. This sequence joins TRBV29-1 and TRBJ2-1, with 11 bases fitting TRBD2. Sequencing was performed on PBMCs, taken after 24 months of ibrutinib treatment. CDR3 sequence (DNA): TGCAGCGTTGAGATTAGCGGGAGGGCCCTCAATGAGCAGTTCTTC. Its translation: CSVEISGRALNEQFF.